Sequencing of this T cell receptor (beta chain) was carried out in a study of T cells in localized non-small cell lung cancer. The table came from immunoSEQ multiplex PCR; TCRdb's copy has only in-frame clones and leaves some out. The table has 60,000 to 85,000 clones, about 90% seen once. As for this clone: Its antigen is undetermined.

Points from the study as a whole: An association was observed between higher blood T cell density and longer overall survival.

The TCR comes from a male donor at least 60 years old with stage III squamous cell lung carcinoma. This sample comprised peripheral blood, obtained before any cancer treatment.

CDR3 residues: CASSPPFSAREQETQYF. The CDR3 DNA follows: TGTGCCAGCTCACCACCGTTCAGTGCTAGGGAGCAAGAGACCCAGTACTTC. The V call is TRBV18, the J call TRBJ2-5; perhaps TRBD2 as D (5 bases). Trimming removed 0 bases from V and 2 bases from J, with 16 bases in between. CDR3 length: 17 residues. The germline V gene encodes CDR1 KGHSH and CDR2 LQKENI. The full variable domain, in which reference TRBV18 and TRBJ2-5 provide the parts outside the CDR3, is NAGVMQNPRHLVRRRGQEARLRCSPMKGHSHVYWYRQLPEEGLKFMVYLQKENIIDESGMPKERFSAEFPKEGPSILRIQQVVRGDSAAYFCASSPPFSAREQETQYFGPGTRLLVL.